This record concerns one T cell receptor (beta chain) sequence. The CDR3 contains 12 residues. V lost 5 bases, J lost 7 bases, and 11 bases lay in between. Germline CDR1 and CDR2: DFQATT and SNEGSKA (reference sequence). Reverse transcription of about 0.45 to 1 ug RNA was carried out with random hexamers. A single record per CDR3 protein comes from TCRdb applying MiXCR to the immunoSEQ multiplex PCR reads. This sample has 200,000 or so distinct CDR3 sequences, with 95% found just once. This specimen comes from a study of CD8 T cells in Susac syndrome. The V call is TRBV20-1, the J call TRBJ2-2; no clear D. This clonotype was sampled from a human donor with multiple sclerosis. Sequenced input: CD4+ T cells from PBMCs. CDR3 nucleotide sequence: TGCAGTGCTTTGATGGAGAACGGGGAGCTGTTTTTT. Its protein product is CSALMENGELFF.